These T cell receptor beta chains were read from a single sample in a study of response to subunit inactivated influenza vaccine. MiXCR was run by TCRdb on the RT-PCR reads, yielding one entry per CDR3 protein. This sample yields 430,000 or so distinct CDR3 sequences, of which 11% are seen a single time; less than 15% belongs to the top ten. The sample consisted of PBMCs from blood, taken roughly 46 days after vaccination. The receptors were sampled from a middle-aged man who received an inactivated influenza vaccine. The conserved cysteine and the conserved F or W are not part of the CDR3 here. Fields, in order: V gene, D gene, J gene, CDR3 protein. D genes are given only for firm matches.

v_gene: TRBV30; d_gene: TRBD1; j_gene: TRBJ2-5; CDR3aa: AGRDRETQY
v_gene: TRBV3-1; d_gene: -; j_gene: TRBJ2-1; CDR3aa: ASSQVESSYNEQF
v_gene: TRBV5-6; d_gene: -; j_gene: TRBJ1-3; CDR3aa: ASSLEGFGNTIY
v_gene: TRBV4-1; d_gene: -; j_gene: TRBJ1-6; CDR3aa: ASSQVFSGALSYNSPLH
v_gene: TRBV5-1; d_gene: -; j_gene: TRBJ1-1; CDR3aa: ASKLDSPMNTEAF
v_gene: TRBV10-3; d_gene: -; j_gene: TRBJ2-6; CDR3aa: AISETFFGGANVLT
v_gene: TRBV13; d_gene: -; j_gene: TRBJ1-3; CDR3aa: ASSSTTNPGNTIY
v_gene: TRBV20-1; d_gene: -; j_gene: TRBJ2-5; CDR3aa: SVSDAGLGQETQY
v_gene: TRBV7-9; d_gene: -; j_gene: TRBJ1-3; CDR3aa: ASNPSGNTIY
v_gene: TRBV4-3; d_gene: TRBD1; j_gene: TRBJ1-4; CDR3aa: ASSQDWGQGGEKLF
v_gene: TRBV5-1; d_gene: -; j_gene: TRBJ2-1; CDR3aa: ASSYLQGGGYNEQF
v_gene: TRBV15; d_gene: -; j_gene: TRBJ1-2; CDR3aa: ATSSGTPLGYGYT
v_gene: TRBV7-2; d_gene: -; j_gene: TRBJ2-7; CDR3aa: ASSQTERYEQY
v_gene: TRBV6-1; d_gene: -; j_gene: TRBJ1-6; CDR3aa: ASSPGHSYNSPLH
v_gene: TRBV10-3; d_gene: -; j_gene: TRBJ2-7; CDR3aa: AISDGGTYEQY
v_gene: TRBV7-9; d_gene: -; j_gene: TRBJ2-7; CDR3aa: ASSLAGASRDVVEY
v_gene: TRBV29-1; d_gene: -; j_gene: TRBJ1-5; CDR3aa: SVSSGSGSNQPQH
v_gene: TRBV10-3; d_gene: -; j_gene: TRBJ1-2; CDR3aa: AISGTEANYGYT
v_gene: TRBV28; d_gene: -; j_gene: TRBJ1-5; CDR3aa: ASSFRGPGNQPQH
v_gene: TRBV5-1; d_gene: -; j_gene: TRBJ2-7; CDR3aa: ASSLLEGLTYEQY
v_gene: TRBV29-1; d_gene: TRBD1; j_gene: TRBJ1-2; CDR3aa: SVEKRLAGTGGDYGYT
v_gene: TRBV15; d_gene: TRBD2; j_gene: TRBJ2-1; CDR3aa: ATSRDLAGGFYNEQF
v_gene: TRBV11-1; d_gene: -; j_gene: TRBJ1-1; CDR3aa: ASSSKQLDRKNTEAF